Listed here is a single T cell receptor beta chain. The repertoire was sequenced with immunoSEQ multiplex PCR; TCRdb's copy has only in-frame clones and lacks some. The sample lists about 100,000 clones, 75% to 95% occurring once. The data were taken from a study of blood T cell repertoires in COVID-19. Overall study: The United States, Italy and Spain provided the acute and convalescent COVID-19 samples.

CDR1 is LGHDT, CDR2 YNNKEL, per germline (reference sequence). V was shortened by 6 bases and J by 0 bases, with 9 bases between the two germline ends. CDR3 length: 13 residues. This chain connects TRBV3-1 (or the pseudogene TRBV3-2) to TRBJ2-7; D possibly corresponds to TRBD1 (6 bases). Input material: peripheral blood. The sequence derives from a woman aged 25 to 39 with acute or convalescent COVID-19. The CDR3 DNA follows: TGTGCCAGCAGAGACAGGAGCTCCTACGAGCAGTACTTC. Residues: CASRDRSSYEQYF.